The 18 T cell receptor beta chains listed next were all sequenced from one sample in a study of shared clonotypes between healthy human individuals. Clones were read by immunoSEQ multiplex PCR, and TCRdb kept only the in-frame ones, dropping some. The table has about 980,000 clones, approximately 80% seen once; the top ten hold around 1.5%. The source material was memory CD4+ T cells sorted from blood. Documented subset: CD45RA-negative fraction. All receptors derive from a man aged 18-30 years in good health.

This clone was picked up one time. The CDR3 is CASSIQTGGAGNSPLHF. The CDR3 DNA reads as TGTGCCAGCAGCATCCAGACAGGGGGCGCAGGAAATTCACCCCTCCACTTT. The chain joins TRBV5-4 to TRBJ1-6, with 10 bases aligning to TRBD1. Trimming took 4 bases from V and 7 from J; bases not matched to a gene: 11. This CDR3 spans 17 amino acids. The germline V gene encodes CDR1 SGHNT and CDR2 YYREEE (reference sequence). The variable domain in full, completed from reference TRBV5-4 and TRBJ1-6, reads ETGVTQSPTHLIKTRGQQVTLRCSSQSGHNTVSWYQQALGQGPQFIFQYYREEENGRGNFPPRFSGLQFPNYSSELNVNALELDDSALYLCASSIQTGGAGNSPLHFGNGTRLTVT.

This clone was found once. This chain's CDR3 is CASSLGGTNSGNTIYF. In DNA form, the CDR3 reads TGCGCCAGCAGCTTGGGGGGGACAAACTCTGGAAACACCATATATTTT. This chain connects TRBV5-1 to TRBJ1-3, with D perhaps TRBD1 (6 bases). This CDR3 comprises 16 residues. From germline, CDR1 is SGHRS and CDR2 YFSETQ. V shed 0 bases and J shed 0 bases, with 10 bases lying between them. The variable domain in full, with the rest retrieved from reference TRBV5-1 and TRBJ1-3, is KAGVTQTPRYLIKTRGQQVTLSCSPISGHRSVSWYQQTPGQGLQFLFEYFSETQRNKGNFPGRFSGRQFSNSRSEMNVSTLELGDSALYLCASSLGGTNSGNTIYFGEGSWLTVV.

The genes are TRBV19 and TRBJ1-2; the D is unclear. Per the germline V gene, CDR1 is LNHDA and CDR2 is SQIVND (reference sequence). Trimming cost V 6 bases and J 5 bases, with 7 bases left between them. The CDR3 has 11 amino acids. CDR3 region: CASRQLYGYTF. CDR3 nucleotides: TGTGCCAGTAGACAGCTTTATGGCTACACCTTC. Combining the CDR3 with reference TRBV19 and TRBJ1-2 gives the whole variable domain DGGITQSPKYLFRKEGQNVTLSCEQNLNHDAMYWYRQDPGQGLRLIYYSQIVNDFQKGDIAEGYSVSREKKESFPLTVTSAQKNPTAFYLCASRQLYGYTFGSGTRLTVV.

With respect to this clone: The same CDR3 also results from other DNA sequences found in this sample. The V and J genes are TRBV28 and TRBJ2-6, with unresolved D. The CDR3 is made up of 15 amino acids. The germline CDR1 and CDR2 sequences are MDHEN and SYDVKM. V dropped 5 bases and J dropped 2 bases, with 10 bases sitting between them. As DNA, the CDR3 is TGTGCCAGCAGTCTAGACGGACCTGGGGCCAACGTCCTGACTTTC. Protein product: CASSLDGPGANVLTF.

This clone was detected a few times. V usage is TRBV5-4 and J usage is TRBJ2-2; a possible D gene is TRBD2 (6 bases). CDR1 SGHNT and CDR2 YYREEE come from the germline V gene (reference sequence). The V end lost 3 bases, the J end lost 3 bases, and 18 bases lay between the germline ends. The CDR3 length is 17 residues. For the CDR3, the DNA is TGTGCCAGCAGCTCTTGGGGGGAGAGAAAGGACACCGGGGAGCTGTTTTTT. It specifies CASSSWGERKDTGELFF.

The sample holds a few counts of this clone. The chain combines TRBV25-1 with TRBJ1-3; D gene unclear. Germline CDR1 MGHDK, CDR2 SYGVNS. Trimming cost V 6 bases and J 5 bases, with 8 bases left between them. The CDR3 totals 12 residues. CDR3 loop: CASSGDRNTIYF. The CDR3 DNA sequence: TGTGCCAGCAGCGGGGATCGAAACACCATATATTTT.

The chain is built from TRBV4-2 and TRBJ2-4, with 10 bases aligning to TRBD2. V trimming: 0 bases; J trimming: 5 bases; junction bases outside the gene matches: 10. Germline assignment: CDR1 LGHNA and CDR2 YNFKEQ. CDR3 length equals 18 residues. DNA for the CDR3: TGTGCCAGCAGCCAAGAGGGGGGGTGGCTAGCGGGAGAAAACATTCAGTACTTC. It is translated as CASSQEGGWLAGENIQYF.

This clone was seen more than once but under ten times. The chain has TRBV11-2 and TRBJ1-2, with D maybe TRBD1 (5 bases). This CDR3 region has 11 residues. Deletions cut 5 bases from V and 11 bases from J, with 12 bases between. CDR1 and CDR2 from the germline V gene are SGHAT and FQNNGV. In nucleotides, the CDR3 is TGTGCCAGCAGCCCGGGGCCGTATTACACCTTC. Translation gives CASSPGPYYTF. The variable domain in full, completed from reference TRBV11-2 and TRBJ1-2, reads EAGVAQSPRYKIIEKRQSVAFWCNPISGHATLYWYQQILGQGPKLLIQFQNNGVVDDSQLPKDRFSAERLKGVDSTLKIQPAKLEDSAVYLCASSPGPYYTFGSGTRLTVV.

The CDR3 spells CASSASRVQETQYF. The CDR3 nucleotides are TGCGCCAGCAGCGCCTCCAGGGTGCAAGAGACCCAGTACTTC. The J gene is TRBJ2-5, the V gene TRBV5-1; perhaps TRBD1 as D (5 bases). V lost 4 bases and J lost 2, with 12 bases in between. The length of the CDR3 is 14 residues. Germline assignment: CDR1 SGHRS and CDR2 YFSETQ.

The J gene is TRBJ2-6, the V gene TRBV29-1; D may be TRBD1 or TRBD2 (5 bases each). V was clipped by 6 bases and J by 0 bases, with 21 bases between them. This CDR3 has 18 residues. Germline V gene lookup returns CDR1 SQVTM and CDR2 ANQGSEA. The CDR3 protein is CSVVFRDGVISGANVLTF. CDR3 coding DNA: TGCAGCGTCGTATTCCGGGACGGTGTTATCTCTGGGGCCAACGTCCTGACTTTC.

This clone was found once. The rearrangement uses TRBV10-3 and TRBJ2-2, with 11 bases matching TRBD1. The junction had 6 bases not matched to a gene; V was cut back by 6 bases and J by 3 bases. This CDR3 contains 16 residues. In germline, CDR1 is ENHRY, CDR2 SYGVKD. The CDR3 DNA follows: TGTGCCATCAGAGACGGGACAGGGGGTTACACCGGGGAGCTGTTTTTT. It yields the protein CAIRDGTGGYTGELFF.

The gene calls are TRBV11-2 and TRBJ1-1; no reliable D call. CDR1 is SGHAT, CDR2 FQNNGV, per germline. The CDR3 has 14 residues. Trimming took off 5 bases at V and 4 bases at J, with 14 bases between the two ends. This CDR3 reads CASSPIAPVTEAFF. The CDR3 nucleotides are TGTGCCAGCAGCCCCATTGCCCCGGTCACTGAAGCTTTCTTT.

The V gene is TRBV6-1, the J gene TRBJ1-6, with 8 bases lining up with TRBD1. V was clipped by 7 bases and J by 7 bases; unmatched bases: 9. Germline CDR1 and CDR2: MNHNS and SASEGT. The CDR3 has 15 amino acids. The CDR3 region has the DNA TGTGCCAGCACCACGACAGGGGCGGGCAATTCACCCCTCCACTTT. As protein: CASTTTGAGNSPLHF.

This chain uses TRBV27 with TRBJ1-4; weak D call: TRBD1 (5 bases). The CDR3 consists of 15 residues. The V end was cut by 6 bases, the J end by 8 bases, with 19 bases between. Germline-derived CDR1 and CDR2 are MNHEY and SMNVEV (reference sequence). The CDR3 DNA reads as TGTGCCAGCAGCCGCTCCCGGGACCCACGGGAAAAACTGTTTTTT. Its translation: CASSRSRDPREKLFF.

The V call is TRBV4-3, the J call TRBJ1-2; weak D call: TRBD1 (5 bases). The V gene's germline CDR1 is LGHNA and CDR2 YSLEER. The CDR3 loop spans 16 amino acids. Trimming removed 0 bases at V and 7 bases at J, with 18 bases between. This chain's CDR3 is CASSQDPAGLLSGYTF. The CDR3, as DNA: TGCGCCAGCAGCCAAGATCCGGCAGGGTTGCTGAGTGGCTACACCTTC.

In the case of this clone: A much larger clone differs by one base, so this may be a read error. The gene calls are TRBV6-1 and TRBJ1-2; D is unclear. The V gene's germline CDR1 is MNHNS and CDR2 SASEGT. This CDR3 comprises 11 residues. Trimming pared 6 bases from V and 8 bases from J, leaving 10 bases between. The CDR3 reads CASREEWGYTF. The CDR3, as DNA: TGTGCCAGCAGGGAGGAGTGGGGCTACACCTTC.

This rearrangement joins TRBV15 to TRBJ2-7; D may match TRBD1 or TRBD2 (5 bases each). The CDR3 length is 18 residues. V was pared by 0 bases and J by 3 bases, with 21 bases between. Germline values: CDR1 LNHNV, CDR2 YYDKDF (reference sequence). CDR3 sequence reads: CATSRDKTVWGFHYEQYF. CDR3 sequence (DNA): TGTGCCACCAGCAGAGATAAAACGGTATGGGGGTTCCACTACGAGCAGTACTTC.

This clone was observed once. The chain combines TRBV4-3 with TRBJ2-7, with TRBD1 identical over 7 bases. CDR3 length equals 15 residues. CDR1 is LGHNA and CDR2 is YSLEER in the germline V gene. The J segment lost 5 bases and the V segment lost 3 bases, leaving 10 bases of the junction unmatched. DNA for the CDR3: TGCGCCAGCAGCCACCAGACAGGGCCGGTCGACGAGCAGTACTTC. Translated, it gives CASSHQTGPVDEQYF.